This entry concerns a single T cell receptor beta chain. Its antigen is currently unknown. The source of the sample is a study of cytomegalovirus exposure and HLA in healthy donors. Findings and caveats of the study: Sequencing had likely introduced a cluster of highly shared sequence variants as an artifact. Using the classifier, cytomegalovirus status was reportedly diagnosed with high specificity and sensitivity. The study labeled 164 TCR beta chains cytomegalovirus-associated. A later analysis found TCR association rates differed by HLA locus, highest for DRB1 and lowest for HLA-C.

Researchers ran the PCR with 60 Vbeta and 13 Jbeta primers. The table came from immunoSEQ multiplex PCR; TCRdb's copy has only in-frame clones and leaves some out. The table lists approximately 110,000 clones, about 80% of them singletons. CDR1 is MNHEY, CDR2 SMNVEV, per germline (reference sequence). The CDR3 is made up of 14 amino acids. The V end was cut by 0 bases, the J end by 6 bases, with 9 bases between. The sequenced sample consisted of PBMCs. The J gene is TRBJ1-5, the V gene TRBV27; tentatively, D is TRBD1 (6 bases). This TCR was recovered from a woman aged 45 to 65 in good health and CMV-seropositive. The CDR3 nucleotides are TGTGCCAGCAGTTTATCAACAGGGCTTCAGCCCCAGCATTTT. Translation gives CASSLSTGLQPQHF.